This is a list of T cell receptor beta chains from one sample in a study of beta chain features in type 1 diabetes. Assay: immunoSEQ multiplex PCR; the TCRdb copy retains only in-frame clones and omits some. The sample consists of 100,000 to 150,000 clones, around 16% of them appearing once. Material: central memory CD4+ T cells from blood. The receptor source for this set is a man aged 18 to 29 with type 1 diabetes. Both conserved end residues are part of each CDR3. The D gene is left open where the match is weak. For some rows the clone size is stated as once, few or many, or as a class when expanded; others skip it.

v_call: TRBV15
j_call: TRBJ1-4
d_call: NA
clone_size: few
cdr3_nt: TGTGCCACCAGCAGAGATATAGTCCTTACAGATGAAAAACTGTTTTTT
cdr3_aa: CATSRDIVLTDEKLFF

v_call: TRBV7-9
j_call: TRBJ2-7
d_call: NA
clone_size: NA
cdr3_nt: TGTGCCAGCAGCTCGGGACGGGAAAAGTCTTACGAGCAGTACTTC
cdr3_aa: CASSSGREKSYEQYF

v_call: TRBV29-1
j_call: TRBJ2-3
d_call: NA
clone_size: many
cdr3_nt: TGCAGCGCTGCCGAGGGGGAATATACGCAGTATTTT
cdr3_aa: CSAAEGEYTQYF

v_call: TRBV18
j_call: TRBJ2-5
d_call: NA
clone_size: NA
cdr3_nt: TGTGCCAGCTCAGCTTCAGGAACCCGGGACCAGTACTTC
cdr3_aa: CASSASGTRDQYF

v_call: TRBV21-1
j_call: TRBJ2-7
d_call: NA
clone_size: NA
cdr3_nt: TGTGCCAGGCCTTTACCGCGATGTCGACAGGGAGAATCCTACGAGCAGTACTTC
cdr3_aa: CARPLPRCRQGESYEQYF

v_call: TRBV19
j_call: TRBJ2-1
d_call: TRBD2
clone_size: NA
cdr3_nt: TGTGCCAGTAGTGTCACCGGGACTAGCGGTTACAATGAGCAGTTCTTC
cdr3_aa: CASSVTGTSGYNEQFF

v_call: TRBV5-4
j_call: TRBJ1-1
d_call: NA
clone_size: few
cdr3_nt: TGTGCCAGCAGCTTGTGGACAGACACTGAAGCTTTCTTT
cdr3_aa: CASSLWTDTEAFF

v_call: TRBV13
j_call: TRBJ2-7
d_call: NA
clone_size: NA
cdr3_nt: TGTGCCAGCAGCTCGGAGGGGGGGAACGAGCAGTACTTC
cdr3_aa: CASSSEGGNEQYF

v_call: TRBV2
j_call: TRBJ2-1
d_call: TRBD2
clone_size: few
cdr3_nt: TGTGCCAGCAGTGTGGGACTAGCGGGGGGAGATGAGCAGTTCTTC
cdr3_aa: CASSVGLAGGDEQFF

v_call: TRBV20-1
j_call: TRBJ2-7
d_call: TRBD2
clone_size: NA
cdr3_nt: TGCAGTGTCGAGGGGACTAACGAGCAGTACTTC
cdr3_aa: CSVEGTNEQYF

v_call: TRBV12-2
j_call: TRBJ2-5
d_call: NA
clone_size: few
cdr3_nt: TGTGCAAGTCGCTTAGAAGCGGGGAAAGAGACCCAGTACTTC
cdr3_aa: CASRLEAGKETQYF

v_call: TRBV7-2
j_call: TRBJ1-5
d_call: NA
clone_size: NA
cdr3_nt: TGTGCCAGCAGCTTAGGCAATCAGCCCCAGCATTTT
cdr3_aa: CASSLGNQPQHF

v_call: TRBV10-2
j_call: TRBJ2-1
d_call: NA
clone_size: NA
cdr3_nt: TGCGCCAGCACGCAGGAACTTTACAATGAGCAGTTCTTC
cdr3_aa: CASTQELYNEQFF

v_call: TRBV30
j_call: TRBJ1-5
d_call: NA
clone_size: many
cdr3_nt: TGTGCCTGGAGCAACCCAGGGGGCAATCAGCCCCAGCATTTT
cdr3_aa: CAWSNPGGNQPQHF

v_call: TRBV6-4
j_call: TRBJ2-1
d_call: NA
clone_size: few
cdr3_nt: TGTGCCAGCGCCGAACAGACTTACAATGAGCAGTTCTTC
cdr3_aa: CASAEQTYNEQFF

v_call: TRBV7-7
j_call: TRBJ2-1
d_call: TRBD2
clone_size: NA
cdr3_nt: TGTGCTAGCAGCTTAGTGGCCGGGACTAGCGGTGAGCAGTTCTTC
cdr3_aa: CASSLVAGTSGEQFF

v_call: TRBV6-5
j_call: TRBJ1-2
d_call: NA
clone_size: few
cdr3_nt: TGTGCCAGCAGTTACCAGGGGCCCGACTATGGCTACACCTTC
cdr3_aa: CASSYQGPDYGYTF

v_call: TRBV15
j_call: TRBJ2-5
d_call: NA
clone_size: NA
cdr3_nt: TGTGCCACCAGCAGAGACGCTGAAGAGACCCAGTACTTC
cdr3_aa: CATSRDAEETQYF

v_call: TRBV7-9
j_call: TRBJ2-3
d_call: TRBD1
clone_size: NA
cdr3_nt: TGTGCCAGCAGCCCCGGGACAGCCACAGATACGCAGTATTTT
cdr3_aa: CASSPGTATDTQYF

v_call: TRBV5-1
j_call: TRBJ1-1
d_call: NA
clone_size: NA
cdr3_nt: TGCGCCAGCAGCCTCATCCCCGGGGCACGTAACACTGAAGCTTTCTTT
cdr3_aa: CASSLIPGARNTEAFF

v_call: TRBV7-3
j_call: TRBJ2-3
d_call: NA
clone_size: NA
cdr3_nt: TGTGCCAGCAGCTCCATGGGGGTGCGGGATACGCAGTATTTT
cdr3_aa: CASSSMGVRDTQYF

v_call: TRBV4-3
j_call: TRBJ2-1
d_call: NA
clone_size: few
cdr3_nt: TGCGCCAGCAGCTTGGACATCGTCGGGAATGAGCAGTTCTTC
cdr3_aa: CASSLDIVGNEQFF

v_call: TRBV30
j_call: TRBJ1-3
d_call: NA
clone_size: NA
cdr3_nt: TGTGCCTGGAGTGTATGGGAATCTGGAAACACCATATATTTT
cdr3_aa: CAWSVWESGNTIYF

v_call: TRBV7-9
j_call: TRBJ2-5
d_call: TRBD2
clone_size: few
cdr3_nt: TGTGCCAGCAGCTCTCTAGCGGGGGAAGAGACCCAGTACTTC
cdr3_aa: CASSSLAGEETQYF

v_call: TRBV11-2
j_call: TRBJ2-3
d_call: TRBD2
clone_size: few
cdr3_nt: TGTGCCAGCAGCCCGCTAGCGGGGACCCTCGGTACGCAGTATTTT
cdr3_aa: CASSPLAGTLGTQYF

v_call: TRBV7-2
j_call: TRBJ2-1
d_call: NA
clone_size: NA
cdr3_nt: TGTGCCAGCAATAACAGGGTAGTACAAGGTGAGCAGTTCTTC
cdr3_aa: CASNNRVVQGEQFF

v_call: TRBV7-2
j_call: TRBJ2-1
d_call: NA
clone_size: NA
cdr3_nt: TGTGCCAGCAGCTCAAGCCTAGCGTCGAGCTCCTACAATGAGCAGTTCTTC
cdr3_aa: CASSSSLASSSYNEQFF

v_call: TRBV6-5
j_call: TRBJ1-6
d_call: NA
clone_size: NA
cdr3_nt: TGTGCCAGCAGTTACGGGGGCACCAGTTCACCCCTCCACTTT
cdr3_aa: CASSYGGTSSPLHF

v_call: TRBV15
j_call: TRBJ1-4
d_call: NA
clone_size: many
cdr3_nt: TGTGCCACCAGCAGGGGCTTTACTGAAAAACTGTTTTTT
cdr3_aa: CATSRGFTEKLFF

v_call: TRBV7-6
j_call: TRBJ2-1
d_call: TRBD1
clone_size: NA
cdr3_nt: TGTGCCAGCAGCTCCCCGGGACAGGGACAGCAGTTCTTC
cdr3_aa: CASSSPGQGQQFF

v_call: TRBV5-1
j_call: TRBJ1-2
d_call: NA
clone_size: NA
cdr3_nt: TGCGCCAGCAGCTTGGGGCAGGGTGTTCGCTACACCTTC
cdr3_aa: CASSLGQGVRYTF

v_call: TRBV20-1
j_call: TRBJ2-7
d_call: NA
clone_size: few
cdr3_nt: TGCAGTGCTAGAGTAGACTACGAGCAGTACTTC
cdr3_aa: CSARVDYEQYF

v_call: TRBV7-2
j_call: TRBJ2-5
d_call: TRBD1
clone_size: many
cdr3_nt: TGTGCCAGCAGCCTAGAGTTATCCACCGGGACAGGGTTGTCCCAGTACTTC
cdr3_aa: CASSLELSTGTGLSQYF

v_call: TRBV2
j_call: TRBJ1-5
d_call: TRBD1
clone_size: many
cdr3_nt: TGTGCCAGCAGACGGACAGGGGGCAATCAGCCCCAGCATTTT
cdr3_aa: CASRRTGGNQPQHF

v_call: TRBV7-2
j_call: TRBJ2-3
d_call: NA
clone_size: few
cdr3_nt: TGTGCCAGCAGCCAGGTAGTGGATACGCAGTATTTT
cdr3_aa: CASSQVVDTQYF

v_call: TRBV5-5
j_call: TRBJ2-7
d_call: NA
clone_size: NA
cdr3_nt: TGTGCCAGCAGCTTGCCCGGGTCGTCCTACGAGCAGTACTTC
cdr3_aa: CASSLPGSSYEQYF

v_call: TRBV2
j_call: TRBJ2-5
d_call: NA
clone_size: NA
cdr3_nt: TGTGCCAGCAGTGTATGGACCAAACAAGAGACCCAGTACTTC
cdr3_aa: CASSVWTKQETQYF

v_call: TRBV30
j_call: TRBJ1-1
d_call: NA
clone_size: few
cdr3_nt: TGTGCCTGGAGTCCTTTGGCAGGGCTAGACACTGAAGCTTTCTTT
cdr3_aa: CAWSPLAGLDTEAFF

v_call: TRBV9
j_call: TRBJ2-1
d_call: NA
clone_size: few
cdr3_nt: TGTGCCAGCAGCGTCGACTCCTACAATGAGCAGTTCTTC
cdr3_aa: CASSVDSYNEQFF

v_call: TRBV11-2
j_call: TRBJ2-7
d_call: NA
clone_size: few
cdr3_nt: TGTGCCAGCAGCCCCGACAGCGGCGAGCAGTACTTC
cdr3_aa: CASSPDSGEQYF

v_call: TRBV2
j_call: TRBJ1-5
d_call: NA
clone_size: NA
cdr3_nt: TGTGCCAGCAGTGAACGCGGGCGAAATCAGCCCCAGCATTTT
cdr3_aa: CASSERGRNQPQHF

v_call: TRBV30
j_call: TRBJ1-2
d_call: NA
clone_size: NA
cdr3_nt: TGTGCCTGGAGTGTACTACAGGCCGACTATGGCTACACCTTC
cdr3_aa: CAWSVLQADYGYTF

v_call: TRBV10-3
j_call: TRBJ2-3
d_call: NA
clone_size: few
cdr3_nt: TGTGCCATCAGTGACAGGACTACCTTCACAGATACGCAGTATTTT
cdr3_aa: CAISDRTTFTDTQYF

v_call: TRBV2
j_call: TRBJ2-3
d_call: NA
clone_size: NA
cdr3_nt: TGTGCCAGCATAGATTCCGGGACTCCTTATTATTTT
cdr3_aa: CASIDSGTPYYF

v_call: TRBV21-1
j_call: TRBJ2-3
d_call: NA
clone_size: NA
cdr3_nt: TGTGCCAGCAGCAAAGGGGGGCCGCCAGATACGCAGTATTTT
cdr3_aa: CASSKGGPPDTQYF

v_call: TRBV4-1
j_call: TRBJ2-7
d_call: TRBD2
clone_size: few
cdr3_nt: TGCGCCAGCAGCCAAGATGTAGCGGGGGACCCATACGAGCAGTACTTC
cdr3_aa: CASSQDVAGDPYEQYF

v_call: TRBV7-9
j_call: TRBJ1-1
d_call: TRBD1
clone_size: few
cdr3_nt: TGTGCCAGCAGCTTAGAAGCAGGGGGCACTGAAGCTTTCTTT
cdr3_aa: CASSLEAGGTEAFF

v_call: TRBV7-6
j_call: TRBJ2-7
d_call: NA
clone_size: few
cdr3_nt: TGTGCCAGCAGCCCACCATTGAGGATCGGCTACGAGCAGTACTTC
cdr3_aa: CASSPPLRIGYEQYF

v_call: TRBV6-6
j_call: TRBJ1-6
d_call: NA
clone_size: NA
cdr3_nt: TGTGCCAGCAGTTTAGGGAATTCACCCCTCCACTTT
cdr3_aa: CASSLGNSPLHF

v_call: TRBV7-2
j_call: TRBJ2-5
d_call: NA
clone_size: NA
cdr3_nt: TGTGCCAGCAGCTTAGTCGGGGTGACGTTTAACCACCAAGAGACCCAGTACTTC
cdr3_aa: CASSLVGVTFNHQETQYF

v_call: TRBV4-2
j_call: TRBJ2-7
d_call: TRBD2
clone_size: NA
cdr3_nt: TGTGCCAGCAGCCAGGGGACTAGCGGGAAAGACGAGCAGTACTTC
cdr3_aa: CASSQGTSGKDEQYF

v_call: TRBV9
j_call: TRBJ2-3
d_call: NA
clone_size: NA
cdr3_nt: TGTGCCAGCAGCGTAGGATGGACCACCTCTGATACGCAGTATTTT
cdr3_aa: CASSVGWTTSDTQYF

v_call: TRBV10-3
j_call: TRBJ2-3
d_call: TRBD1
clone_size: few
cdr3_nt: TGTGCCATCAGGTCGGGACAGGGGGCCGAAAGCACAGATACGCAGTATTTT
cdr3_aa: CAIRSGQGAESTDTQYF

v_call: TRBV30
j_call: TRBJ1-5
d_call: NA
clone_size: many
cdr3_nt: TGTGCCTGGAGTGTAGGAACCGGGAATCAGCCCCAGCATTTT
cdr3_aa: CAWSVGTGNQPQHF

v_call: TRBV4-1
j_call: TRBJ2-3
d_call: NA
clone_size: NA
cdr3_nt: TGCGCCAGCGGGAGTGGGCCCACAGATACGCAGTATTTT
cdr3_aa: CASGSGPTDTQYF